A selection of T cell receptor beta chains follows, all from one sample in a study of blood T cell repertoires in COVID-19. Measured with immunoSEQ multiplex PCR; TCRdb has only the in-frame clones, and not every one. Of approximately 100,000 clones listed, 75% to 90% are singletons. Sample: peripheral blood. The source is a woman older than 75 with active or convalescent COVID-19. Both conserved end residues are trimmed from each CDR3. Each record gives: J gene, V gene, CDR3 protein.

j_gene: TRBJ2-7; v_gene: TRBV5-6; CDR3aa: ASSLGGTHYEQY
j_gene: TRBJ1-6; v_gene: TRBV5-1; CDR3aa: ASSLSTDYNSPLH
j_gene: TRBJ2-5; v_gene: TRBV6-1; CDR3aa: ASSGGLAGLGETQY
j_gene: TRBJ1-2; v_gene: TRBV19; CDR3aa: ASSPIDSNYGYT
j_gene: TRBJ1-2; v_gene: TRBV2; CDR3aa: ASLRPGQGYGYT
j_gene: TRBJ2-5; v_gene: TRBV18; CDR3aa: ASSPGGAGETQY
j_gene: TRBJ2-7; v_gene: TRBV6-6; CDR3aa: ASSYTQGGAYEQY
j_gene: TRBJ1-2; v_gene: TRBV3-1/TRBV3-2; CDR3aa: ASSYRGNYGYT
j_gene: TRBJ2-1; v_gene: TRBV24-1; CDR3aa: ATSDATSGSSYNEQF
j_gene: TRBJ1-2; v_gene: TRBV28; CDR3aa: ASRSGDSLVNYGYT
j_gene: TRBJ2-1; v_gene: TRBV5-1; CDR3aa: ASSPEGRNEQF
j_gene: TRBJ2-5; v_gene: TRBV6-2/TRBV6-3; CDR3aa: ASSLPGGETQY
j_gene: TRBJ1-4; v_gene: TRBV10-3; CDR3aa: ATRPREGDEKLF
j_gene: TRBJ1-1; v_gene: TRBV18; CDR3aa: ASSQEQGANTEAF
j_gene: TRBJ1-4; v_gene: TRBV4-1; CDR3aa: ASSQNAGVLNEKLF
j_gene: TRBJ1-2; v_gene: TRBV18; CDR3aa: ASSPGQHPDGYT
j_gene: TRBJ2-7; v_gene: TRBV27; CDR3aa: ASSMQGFSYEQY
j_gene: TRBJ2-3; v_gene: TRBV2; CDR3aa: ASSATSGGMY
j_gene: TRBJ2-6; v_gene: TRBV6-5; CDR3aa: ASSYNAGLGANVLT
j_gene: TRBJ1-5; v_gene: TRBV5-1; CDR3aa: ASSLGMPGQGAVIWH
j_gene: TRBJ2-5; v_gene: TRBV28; CDR3aa: ASSLDTQETQY
j_gene: TRBJ1-1; v_gene: TRBV24-1; CDR3aa: ATSDFRGTEAF
j_gene: TRBJ2-7; v_gene: TRBV5-8; CDR3aa: ASSPGQDYEQY
j_gene: TRBJ2-7; v_gene: TRBV2; CDR3aa: ASTVQDSYEQY
j_gene: TRBJ1-1; v_gene: TRBV7-9; CDR3aa: ASSPSTGRNREAF
j_gene: TRBJ1-3; v_gene: TRBV19; CDR3aa: ATSSSGNTIY